Included here is one T cell receptor beta chain sequence, with context. Its antigen is undetermined. These data belong to a study of CD8+ T cells in alopecia areata. The study's findings and limits: It was lesional scalp, especially alopecia totalis/universalis, that showed higher clonality than normal scalp. Patients displayed less clarity in TCR sharing than mice, a finding possibly related to HLA.

Extracted from the samples, RNA was reverse transcribed into cDNA to serve as the sequencing template. Clones were sequenced by immunoSEQ multiplex PCR, and TCRdb holds only the in-frame ones, with some missing. The profile shows 150,000 or so clones, approximately 60% of them singletons. V lost 7 bases and J lost 3; bases outside the gene matches: 7. The germline gives CDR1 SQVTM, CDR2 ANQGSEA. CDR3 length equals 13 residues. PBMCs were stained for CD3, CD4 and CD8, and CD4+ and CD8+ T cells were sorted. The V call is TRBV29-1, the J call TRBJ1-2, with 8 nucleotides matching TRBD1. This clonotype was sampled from a human donor in good health. Specimen: CD4+ T cells sorted from blood. The CDR3 here is CSAPGTGHYGYTF. As DNA, the CDR3 is TGCAGCGCCCCCGGGACAGGACACTATGGCTACACCTTC.